This T cell receptor (beta chain) came from a study of identical twins. Study-wide results and limits: A lower insertion count was a feature of abundant cord blood beta clonotypes, with no such feature in memory repertoires.

One entry per CDR3 protein results from TCRdb running MiXCR on the 5' RACE reads. The repertoire includes about 520,000 distinct CDR3 sequences, 20% to 25% of them detected once, and about 0.91% sits in the top ten. This clonotype was counted only a few times. Its antigen remains unknown. J lost 7 bases, V lost 7 bases, and 4 bases had no gene match. This CDR3 is built from 12 residues. This sample also belongs to another study, concerning T cells expressing NK-cell markers. This second report adds: Each of 6 or 7 donors carried dominant NKG2C+ clonotypes accounting for roughly 1.0-7.5% of CD8+ T cells.

The TCR was taken from a woman aged 18-29 years in good health. The chain is built from TRBV12-3 or TRBV12-4 and TRBJ2-1; 7 positions agree with TRBD1. The sequenced sample was CD4+ T cells sorted from blood. The CDR3: CASTSTGNEQFF. CDR3 DNA: TGTGCCAGCACTTCGACAGGGAATGAGCAGTTCTTC.